This T cell receptor (beta chain) stems from a study of blood T cell repertoires in COVID-19. Study-wide background: Donors in the United States, Italy and Spain gave samples during acute or convalescent COVID-19. T cells, B-cell-depleted T cells, or PBMCs supplied cDNA or gDNA.

V was cut by 3 bases and J by 5 bases, with 10 bases left in between. The CDR3 is 13 amino acids. Germline assignment: CDR1 WSHSY and CDR2 SAAADI. Method: immunoSEQ multiplex PCR; TCRdb's copy keeps in-frame clones and lacks some. Seen here are just over 300,000 clones, 70% to 90% observed once, and the top ten hold about 4.2%. Sequencing used PBMCs or T cells enriched from blood (not recorded which). The origin of this receptor is a man aged 25 to 40 who had recovered from COVID-19. The chain carries TRBV10-2 and TRBJ1-1, with D possibly matching TRBD1 (5 bases). The CDR3 bases are TGCGCCAGCAGTGACCCGCAGGGAACTGAAGCTTTCTTT. This translates into CASSDPQGTEAFF.